The clone carrying this T cell receptor (beta chain) was counted a few times. The antigen remains unidentified. The data derive from a study of identical twins. The CDR3 contains 16 residues. In germline, CDR1 is SEHNR, CDR2 FQNEAQ (reference sequence). V lost 3 bases and J 6 bases, leaving 20 bases between the germline ends. Broader study findings: Within cord blood, abundant beta clonotypes carried fewer insertions, but memory repertoires showed no such trend.

Template switching (which added a universal primer site) was used, and cDNA carried unique molecular identifiers. TCRdb passed the 5' RACE reads through MiXCR, listing each CDR3 protein once. Here the sample spans roughly 350,000 distinct CDR3 sequences, approximately 10% being singletons. The sequencing sample was made of naive T cells sorted from blood. The receptor was isolated from a woman in her fifties or sixties in good health. The chain carries TRBV7-9 and TRBJ1-2, with D possibly being TRBD1 (6 bases). CDR3 in DNA: TGTGCCAGCAGCTTGGGGGCGGACGCCGGATTAAATGGCTACACCTTC. Residues: CASSLGADAGLNGYTF. The entire variable domain, with the rest obtained from reference TRBV7-9 and TRBJ1-2, is as follows: DTGVSQNPRHKITKRGQNVTFRCDPISEHNRLYWYRQTLGQGPEFLTYFQNEAQLEKSRLLSDRFSAERPKGSFSTLEIQRTEQGDSAMYLCASSLGADAGLNGYTFGSGTRLTVV.